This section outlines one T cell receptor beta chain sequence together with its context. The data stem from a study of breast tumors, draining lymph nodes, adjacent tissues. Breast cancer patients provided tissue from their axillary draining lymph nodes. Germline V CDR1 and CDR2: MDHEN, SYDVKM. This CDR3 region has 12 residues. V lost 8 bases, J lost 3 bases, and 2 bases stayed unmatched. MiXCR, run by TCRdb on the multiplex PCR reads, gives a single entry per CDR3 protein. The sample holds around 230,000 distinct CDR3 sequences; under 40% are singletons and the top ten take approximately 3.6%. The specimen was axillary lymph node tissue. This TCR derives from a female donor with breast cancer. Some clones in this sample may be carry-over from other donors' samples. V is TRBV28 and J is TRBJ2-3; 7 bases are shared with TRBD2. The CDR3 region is CASGGVTDTQYF. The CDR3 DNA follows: TGTGCCAGCGGGGGGGTTACAGATACGCAGTATTTT. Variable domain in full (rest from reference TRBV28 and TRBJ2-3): DVKVTQSSRYLVKRTGEKVFLECVQDMDHENMFWYRQDPGLGLRLIYFSYDVKMKEKGDIPEGYSVSREKKERFSLILESASTNQTSMYLCASGGVTDTQYFGPGTRLTVL.